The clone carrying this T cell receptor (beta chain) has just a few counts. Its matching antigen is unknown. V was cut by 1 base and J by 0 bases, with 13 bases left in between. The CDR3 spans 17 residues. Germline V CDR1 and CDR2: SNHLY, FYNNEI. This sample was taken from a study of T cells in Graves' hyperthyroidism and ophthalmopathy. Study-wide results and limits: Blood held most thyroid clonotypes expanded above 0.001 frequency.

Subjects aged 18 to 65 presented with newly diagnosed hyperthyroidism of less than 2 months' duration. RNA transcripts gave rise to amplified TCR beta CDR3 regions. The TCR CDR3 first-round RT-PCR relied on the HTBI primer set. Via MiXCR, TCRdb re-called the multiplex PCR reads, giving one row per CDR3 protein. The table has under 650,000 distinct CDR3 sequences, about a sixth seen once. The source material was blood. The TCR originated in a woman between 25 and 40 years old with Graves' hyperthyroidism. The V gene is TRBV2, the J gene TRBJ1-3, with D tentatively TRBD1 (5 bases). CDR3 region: CASSEERGLSSGNTIYF. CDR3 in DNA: TGTGCCAGCAGTGAAGAGCGGGGGTTAAGCTCTGGAAACACCATATATTTT.